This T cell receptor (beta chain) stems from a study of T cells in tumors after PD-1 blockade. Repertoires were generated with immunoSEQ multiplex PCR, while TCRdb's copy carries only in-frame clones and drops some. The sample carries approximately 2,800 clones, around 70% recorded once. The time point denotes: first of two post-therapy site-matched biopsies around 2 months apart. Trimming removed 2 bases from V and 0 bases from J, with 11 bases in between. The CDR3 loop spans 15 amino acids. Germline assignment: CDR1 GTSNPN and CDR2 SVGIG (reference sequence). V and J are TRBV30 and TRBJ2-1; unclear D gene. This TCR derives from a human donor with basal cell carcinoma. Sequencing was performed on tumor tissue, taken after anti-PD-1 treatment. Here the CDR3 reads CAWSIIESSYNEQFF. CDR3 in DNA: TGTGCCTGGAGTATAATCGAGAGCTCCTACAATGAGCAGTTCTTC.